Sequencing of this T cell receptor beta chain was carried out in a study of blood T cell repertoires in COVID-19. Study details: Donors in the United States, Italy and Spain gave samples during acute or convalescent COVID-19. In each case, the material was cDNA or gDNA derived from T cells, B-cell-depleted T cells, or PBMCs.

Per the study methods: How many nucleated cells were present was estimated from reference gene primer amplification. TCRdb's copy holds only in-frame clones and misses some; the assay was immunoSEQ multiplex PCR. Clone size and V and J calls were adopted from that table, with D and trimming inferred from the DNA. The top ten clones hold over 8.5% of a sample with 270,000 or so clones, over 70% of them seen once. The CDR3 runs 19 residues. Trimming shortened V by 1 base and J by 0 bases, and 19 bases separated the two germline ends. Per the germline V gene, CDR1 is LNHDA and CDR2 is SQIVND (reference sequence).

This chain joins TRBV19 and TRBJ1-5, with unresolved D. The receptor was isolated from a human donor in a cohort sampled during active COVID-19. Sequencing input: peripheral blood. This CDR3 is CASSIAGDHRPLSNQPQHF. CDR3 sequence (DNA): TGTGCCAGTAGTATAGCCGGGGATCATAGACCACTTAGCAATCAGCCCCAGCATTTT.